The 4 T cell receptor beta chains reported below all come from one sample, sequenced in a study of neurological immune-mediated disorders. TCRdb ran MiXCR on the 5' RACE reads and lists one entry per CDR3 protein. The sample yields approximately 38,000 distinct CDR3 sequences, 2% to 3% seen once. The sequenced material came from PBMCs. The receptors derive from a man aged 45-65 years with multiple sclerosis.

J is TRBJ2-7 and V is TRBV7-7, with D maybe TRBD1 (6 bases). Germline CDR1 SSHAT, CDR2 FNYEAQ (reference sequence). Trimming took off 5 bases at V and 2 bases at J, with 16 bases between the two ends. This CDR3 has 15 residues. The CDR3 protein is CASSTTGPWTYEQYF. The CDR3 region has the DNA TGTGCCAGCAGCACAACAGGGCCCTGGACCTACGAGCAGTACTTC.

The table lists this clonotype with many counts. The chain has TRBV20-1 and TRBJ2-3, with D unresolved. Germline-derived CDR1 and CDR2 are DFQATT and SNEGSKA (reference sequence). This CDR3 comprises 16 residues. V lost 3 bases and J lost 2, with 18 bases in between. CDR3 nucleotides: TGCAGTGCTAGGGAAATTCGCGGCTATGCCACAGATACGCAGTATTTT. Amino acids: CSAREIRGYATDTQYF.

This clonotype was observed many times. The chain has TRBV15 and TRBJ1-4, with 8 bases identical to TRBD1. This CDR3 spans 14 amino acids. Per germline, CDR1 LNHNV and CDR2 YYDKDF (reference sequence). Trimming cost V 5 bases and J 8 bases; bases outside gene matches: 7. This CDR3 reads CATSSRTGIEKLFF. The CDR3 DNA reads as TGTGCCACCAGCTCCCGGACAGGGATCGAAAAACTGTTTTTT.

The table lists this clonotype with many counts. V and J are TRBV10-3 and TRBJ2-7; D may be TRBD2 (6 bases). Trimming pared 6 bases from V and 0 bases from J, leaving 12 bases between. This CDR3 is built from 14 residues. Germline CDR1 reads ENHRY; CDR2 reads SYGVKD. The CDR3 DNA is TGTGCCATCAGCGCCGGGACTGCCTCCTACGAGCAGTACTTC. Its protein product is CAISAGTASYEQYF.